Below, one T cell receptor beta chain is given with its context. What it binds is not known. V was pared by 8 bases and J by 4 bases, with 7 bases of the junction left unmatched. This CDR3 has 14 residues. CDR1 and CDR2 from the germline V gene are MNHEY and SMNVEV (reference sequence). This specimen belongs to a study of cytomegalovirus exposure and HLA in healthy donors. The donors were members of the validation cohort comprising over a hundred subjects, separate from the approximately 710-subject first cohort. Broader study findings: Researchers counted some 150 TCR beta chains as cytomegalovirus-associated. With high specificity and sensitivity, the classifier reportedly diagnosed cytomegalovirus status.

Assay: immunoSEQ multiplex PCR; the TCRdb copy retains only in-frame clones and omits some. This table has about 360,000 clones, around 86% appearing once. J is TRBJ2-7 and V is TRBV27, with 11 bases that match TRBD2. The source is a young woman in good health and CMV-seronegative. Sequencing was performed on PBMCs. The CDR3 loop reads CASHRTSGSYEQYF. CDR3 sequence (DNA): TGTGCCAGCCATCGAACTAGCGGGAGTTACGAGCAGTACTTC.